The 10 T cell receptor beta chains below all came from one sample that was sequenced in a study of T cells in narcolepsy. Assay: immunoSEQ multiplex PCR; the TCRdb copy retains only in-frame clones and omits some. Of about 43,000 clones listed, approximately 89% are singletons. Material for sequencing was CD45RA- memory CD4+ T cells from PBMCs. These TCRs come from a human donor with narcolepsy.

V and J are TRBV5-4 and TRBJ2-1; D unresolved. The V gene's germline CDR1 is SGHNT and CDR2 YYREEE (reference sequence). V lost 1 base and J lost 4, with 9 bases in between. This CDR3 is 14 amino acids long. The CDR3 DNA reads TGTGCCAGCAGCTTGAGGATGGGGTACAATGAGCAGTTCTTC. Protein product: CASSLRMGYNEQFF. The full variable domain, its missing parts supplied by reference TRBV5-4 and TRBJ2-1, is ETGVTQSPTHLIKTRGQQVTLRCSSQSGHNTVSWYQQALGQGPQFIFQYYREEENGRGNFPPRFSGLQFPNYSSELNVNALELDDSALYLCASSLRMGYNEQFFGPGTRLTVL.

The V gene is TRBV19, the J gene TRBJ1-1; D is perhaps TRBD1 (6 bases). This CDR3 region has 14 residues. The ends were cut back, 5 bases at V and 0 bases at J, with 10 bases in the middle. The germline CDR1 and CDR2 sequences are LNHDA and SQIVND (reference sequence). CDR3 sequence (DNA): TGTGCCAGTAGTGGGACAAGGGTGAACACTGAAGCTTTCTTT. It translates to CASSGTRVNTEAFF.

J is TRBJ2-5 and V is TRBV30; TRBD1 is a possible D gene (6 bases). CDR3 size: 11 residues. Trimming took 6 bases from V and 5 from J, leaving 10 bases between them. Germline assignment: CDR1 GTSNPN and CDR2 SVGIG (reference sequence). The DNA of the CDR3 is TGTGCCTGCAGGGGTCGGGAGACCCAGTACTTC. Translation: CACRGRETQYF.

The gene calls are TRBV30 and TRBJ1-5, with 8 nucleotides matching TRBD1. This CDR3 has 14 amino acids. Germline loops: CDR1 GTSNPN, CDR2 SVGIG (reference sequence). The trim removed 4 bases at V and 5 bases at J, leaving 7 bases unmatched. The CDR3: CAWNPGGIDQPQHF. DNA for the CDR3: TGTGCCTGGAATCCAGGGGGCATTGATCAGCCCCAGCATTTT. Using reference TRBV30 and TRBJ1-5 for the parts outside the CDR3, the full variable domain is SQTIHQWPATLVQPVGSPLSLECTVEGTSNPNLYWYRQAAGRGLQLLFYSVGIGQISSEVPQNLSASRPQDRQFILSSKKLLLSDSGFYLCAWNPGGIDQPQHFGDGTRLSIL.

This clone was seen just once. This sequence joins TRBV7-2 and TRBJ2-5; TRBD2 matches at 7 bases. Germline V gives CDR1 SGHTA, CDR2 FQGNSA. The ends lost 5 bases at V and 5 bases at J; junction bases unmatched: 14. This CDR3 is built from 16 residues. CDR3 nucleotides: TGTGCCAGCAGCCCTCACCGGGCCCTGGGGGGGGAGACCCAGTACTTC. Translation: CASSPHRALGGETQYF.

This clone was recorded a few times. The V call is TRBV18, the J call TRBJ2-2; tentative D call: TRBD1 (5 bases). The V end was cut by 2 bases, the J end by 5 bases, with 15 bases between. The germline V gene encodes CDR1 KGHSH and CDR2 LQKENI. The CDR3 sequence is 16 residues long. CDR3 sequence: CASSPLQVGETGELFF. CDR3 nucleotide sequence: TGTGCCAGCTCACCATTACAGGTTGGGGAAACCGGGGAGCTGTTTTTT.

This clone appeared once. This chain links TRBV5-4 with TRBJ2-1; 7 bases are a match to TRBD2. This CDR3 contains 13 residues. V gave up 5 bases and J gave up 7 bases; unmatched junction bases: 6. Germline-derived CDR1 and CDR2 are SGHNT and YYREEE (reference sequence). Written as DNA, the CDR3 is TGTGCCAGCAGGGCTAGCGGTATAAATGAGCAGTTCTTC. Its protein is CASRASGINEQFF. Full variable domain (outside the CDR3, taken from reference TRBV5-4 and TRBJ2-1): ETGVTQSPTHLIKTRGQQVTLRCSSQSGHNTVSWYQQALGQGPQFIFQYYREEENGRGNFPPRFSGLQFPNYSSELNVNALELDDSALYLCASRASGINEQFFGPGTRLTVL.

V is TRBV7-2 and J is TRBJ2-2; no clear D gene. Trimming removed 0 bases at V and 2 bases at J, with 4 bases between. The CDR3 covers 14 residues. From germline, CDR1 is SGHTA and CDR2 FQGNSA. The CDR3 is CASSLARNTGELFF. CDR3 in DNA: TGTGCCAGCAGCTTAGCACGAAACACCGGGGAGCTGTTTTTT.

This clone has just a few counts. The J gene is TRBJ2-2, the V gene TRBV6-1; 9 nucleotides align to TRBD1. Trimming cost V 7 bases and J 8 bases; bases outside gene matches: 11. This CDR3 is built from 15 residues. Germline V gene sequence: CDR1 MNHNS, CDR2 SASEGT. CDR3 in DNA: TGTGCCAGCAAGATCGGGACAGGGTTTTTTGGGGAGCTGTTTTTT. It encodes CASKIGTGFFGELFF.

DNA of the CDR3: TGTGCCAGCAGCTTCGACAGGACCGGGACCCAGTACTTC. Translating gives CASSFDRTGTQYF. The genes are TRBV7-9 and TRBJ2-5; tentatively, D is TRBD1 (6 bases). The germline V and J ends were trimmed by 3 bases and 7 bases, with 12 bases remaining between them. The CDR3 is 13 amino acids. Germline-derived CDR1 and CDR2 are SEHNR and FQNEAQ (reference sequence).